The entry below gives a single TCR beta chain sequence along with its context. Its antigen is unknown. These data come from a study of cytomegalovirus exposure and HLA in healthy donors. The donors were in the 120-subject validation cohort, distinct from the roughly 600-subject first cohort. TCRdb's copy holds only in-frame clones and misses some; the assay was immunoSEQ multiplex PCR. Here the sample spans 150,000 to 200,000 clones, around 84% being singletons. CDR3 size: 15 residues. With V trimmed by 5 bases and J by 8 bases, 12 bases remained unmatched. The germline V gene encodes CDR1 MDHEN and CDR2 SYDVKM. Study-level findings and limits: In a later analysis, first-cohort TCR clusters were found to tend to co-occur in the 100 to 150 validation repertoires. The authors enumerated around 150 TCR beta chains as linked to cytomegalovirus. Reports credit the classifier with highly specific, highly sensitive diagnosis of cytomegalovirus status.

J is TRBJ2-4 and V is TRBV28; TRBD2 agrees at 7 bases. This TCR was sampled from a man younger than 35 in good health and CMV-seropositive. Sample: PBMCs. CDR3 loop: CASSETGAGSYIQYF. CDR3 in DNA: TGTGCCAGCAGTGAGACCGGAGCGGGATCTTACATTCAGTACTTC.